The 8 T cell receptor beta chains given below trace back to one sample, sequenced in a study of blood T cell repertoires in COVID-19 (dated by TCRdb to the early 2020s). To prepare the library, the immunoSEQ multiplex PCR assay was applied. TCRdb took over this immuneACCESS table, retaining in-frame rearrangements with V and J assigned. Such tables are incomplete; in checked studies, under half of the missing clones stem from an unresolved V gene, and the remainder is unexplained. The table for this sample lists some 260,000 clones; about 89% of them were counted only once. The ten biggest clones cover around 10% of the sample. The sequencing sample was made of PBMCs or T cells enriched from blood (not recorded which). The receptors stem from a man aged 40-49 years who had recovered from COVID-19.

This clone has a single count. V gene TRBV21-1 combines with J gene TRBJ1-1; the listed D gene, TRBD1, was not tested against the DNA. TRBV21-1 is a pseudogene. CDR3 size: 14 residues. Here the CDR3 DNA reads TGTGCCAGCAGTCTTGAGGGGGTGAAGACTGAAGCTTTCTTT. Its protein is CASSLEGVKTEAFF.

The CDR3 is CASSDRQTTNEKLFF. In DNA form, the CDR3 reads TGTGCCAGCAGTGACCGACAGACAACTAATGAAAAACTGTTTTTT. The chain uses TRBV6-6 and TRBJ1-4, with a possible D match to TRBD1 (5 bases). CDR1 is MNHNY and CDR2 is SVGAGI in the germline V gene (reference sequence). With 5 bases removed from V and 0 bases from J, the gap between germline ends came to 10 bases. CDR3 size: 15 residues.

This chain links TRBV5-6 with TRBJ2-5, with D perhaps matching TRBD1 (5 bases). Germline V gives CDR1 SGHDT, CDR2 YYEEEE. Trimming shortened V by 4 bases and J by 5 bases, and 18 bases separated the two germline ends. The CDR3 covers 15 residues. CDR3 DNA sequence: TGTGCCAGCAGCCAAATTGAGACAGATCGGGAGACCCAGTACTTC. The encoded protein is CASSQIETDRETQYF.

The genes are TRBV6-5 and TRBJ2-7, with TRBD1 matching over 9 bases. The V segment lost 6 bases and the J segment 3 bases; nucleotides outside the gene matches: 9. The CDR3 has 15 residues. The germline V gene has CDR1 MNHEY and CDR2 SVGAGI. The chain's CDR3 is CASSSGQGLGYEQYF. The DNA of the CDR3 is TGTGCCAGCAGCTCCGGACAGGGGTTGGGCTACGAGCAGTACTTC.

The chain combines TRBV27 with TRBJ2-7, with 10 bases fitting TRBD2. The CDR3 consists of 14 residues. From germline, CDR1 is MNHEY and CDR2 SMNVEV (reference sequence). J lost 7 bases, V lost 4 bases, and 7 bases had no gene match. Here the CDR3 DNA reads TGTGCCAGCAGTTGGGCTAGCGGGAGAGGTGAGCAGTACTTC. It codes for CASSWASGRGEQYF.

This chain uses TRBV7-9 with TRBJ2-3, with D maybe TRBD2 (5 bases). Trimming removed 5 bases from V and 2 bases from J, with 14 bases in between. The CDR3 covers 15 residues. The germline V gene has CDR1 SEHNR and CDR2 FQNEAQ (reference sequence). CDR3 coding DNA: TGTGCCAGCAGCCCTCGGAAGGGAGTCACAGATACGCAGTATTTT. Translation: CASSPRKGVTDTQYF.

This rearrangement joins TRBV9 to TRBJ1-5; D might be TRBD1 (5 bases). The CDR3 covers 14 residues. V lost 3 bases and J lost 3, with 10 bases in between. Germline V lookup: CDR1 SGDLS, CDR2 YYNGEE. CDR3 nucleotide sequence: TGTGCCAGCAGCGAGACAGATATCAATCAGCCCCAGCATTTT. Residues: CASSETDINQPQHF.

The genes are TRBV27 and TRBJ2-1; D possibly corresponds to TRBD1 (5 bases). The CDR3 covers 14 residues. CDR1 and CDR2 from the germline V gene are MNHEY and SMNVEV (reference sequence). V lost 2 bases and J lost 8, with 13 bases in between. The DNA for the CDR3 is TGTGCCAGCAGTTTAGGGGCTGGCTGGGATGAGCAGTTCTTC. Translated, it gives CASSLGAGWDEQFF.